This T cell receptor (beta chain) is drawn from a study of CDR3 diversity in severe acne. This clonotype is labeled as medium-sized. MiXCR, run by TCRdb on the PCR reads, gives a single entry per CDR3 protein. The sample includes approximately 80,000 distinct CDR3 sequences, around 49% of them seen just once. The V gene's germline CDR1 is MRHNA and CDR2 SNTAGT. The germline V and J ends were trimmed by 2 bases and 5 bases, with 7 bases remaining between them. The CDR3 runs to 14 residues. Sample: blood. This clonotype was obtained from a male donor in good health, without acne. This sequence joins TRBV6-4 and TRBJ1-6, with unresolved D. The DNA for the CDR3 is TGTGCCAGCAGTGACCTCGGACATAATTCACCCCTCCACTTT. It yields the protein CASSDLGHNSPLHF.